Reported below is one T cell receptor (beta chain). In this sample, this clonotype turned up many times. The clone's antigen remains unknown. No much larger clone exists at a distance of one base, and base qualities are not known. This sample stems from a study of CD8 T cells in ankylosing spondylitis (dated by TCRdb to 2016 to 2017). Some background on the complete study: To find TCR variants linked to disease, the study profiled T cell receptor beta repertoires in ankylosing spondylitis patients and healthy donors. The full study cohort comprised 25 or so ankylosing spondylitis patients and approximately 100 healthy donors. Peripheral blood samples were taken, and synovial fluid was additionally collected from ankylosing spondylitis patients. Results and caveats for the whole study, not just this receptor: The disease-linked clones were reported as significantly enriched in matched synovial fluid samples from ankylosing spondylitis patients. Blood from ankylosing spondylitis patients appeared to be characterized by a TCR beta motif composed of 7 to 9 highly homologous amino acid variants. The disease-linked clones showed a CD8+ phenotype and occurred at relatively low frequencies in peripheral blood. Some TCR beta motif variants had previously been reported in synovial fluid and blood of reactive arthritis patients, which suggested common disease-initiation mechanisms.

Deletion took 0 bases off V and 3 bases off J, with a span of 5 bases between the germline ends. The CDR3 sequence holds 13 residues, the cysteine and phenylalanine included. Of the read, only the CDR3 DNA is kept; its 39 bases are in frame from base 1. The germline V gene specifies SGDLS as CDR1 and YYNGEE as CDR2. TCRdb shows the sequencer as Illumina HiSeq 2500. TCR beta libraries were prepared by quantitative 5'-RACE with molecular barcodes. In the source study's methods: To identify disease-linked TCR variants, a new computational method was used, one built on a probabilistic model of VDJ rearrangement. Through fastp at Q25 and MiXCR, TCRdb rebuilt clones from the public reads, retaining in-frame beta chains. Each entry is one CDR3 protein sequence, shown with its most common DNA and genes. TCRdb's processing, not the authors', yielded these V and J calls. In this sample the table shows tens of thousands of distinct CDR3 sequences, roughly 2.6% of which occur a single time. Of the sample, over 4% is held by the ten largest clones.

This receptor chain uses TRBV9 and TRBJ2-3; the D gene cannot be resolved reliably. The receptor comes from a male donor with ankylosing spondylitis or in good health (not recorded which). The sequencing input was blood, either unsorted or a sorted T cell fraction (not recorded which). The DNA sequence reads TGTGCCAGCAGCGTAGGCGCGACAGATACGCAGTATTTT. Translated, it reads CASSVGATDTQYF.